The 17 T cell receptor beta chains below were found in one sample sequenced in a study of blood T cell repertoires in COVID-19. Data came from immunoSEQ multiplex PCR; TCRdb stores just in-frame clones and leaves some out. The table shows approximately 240,000 clones, with about 86% occurring only once. The sequencing sample was made of peripheral blood. The receptors stem from an older woman with acute or convalescent COVID-19.

The chain is built from TRBV27 and TRBJ1-5; TRBD1 matches 8 bases. The CDR3 spans 14 residues. The junction had 4 bases not matched to a gene; V was cut back by 5 bases and J by 4 bases. Germline values: CDR1 MNHEY, CDR2 SMNVEV (reference sequence). CDR3 in amino acids: CASSLGQGNQPQHF. In DNA form, the CDR3 reads TGTGCCAGCAGTCTAGGACAGGGTAATCAGCCCCAGCATTTT.

This rearrangement joins TRBV5-5 to TRBJ1-6; D remains unclear. The CDR3 is 18 residues long. Per germline, CDR1 SGHKS and CDR2 YYEKEE (reference sequence). V was pared by 0 bases and J by 0 bases, with 13 bases between. CDR3: CASSLEDNRSSYNSPLHF. The CDR3 coding sequence is TGTGCCAGCAGCTTGGAGGATAACCGGAGCTCCTATAATTCACCCCTCCACTTT.

The chain uses TRBV10-3 and TRBJ2-7, with TRBD1 identical over 9 bases. The CDR3 contains 17 residues. CDR1 ENHRY and CDR2 SYGVKD come from the germline V gene. V shed 2 bases, J shed 2 bases, and the junction held 10 bases outside the gene matches. The CDR3 bases are TGTGCCATCAGTGAGCCACCCGGGACAGGGACAACCTACGAGCAGTACTTC. Amino acid sequence: CAISEPPGTGTTYEQYF.

The chain links TRBV7-9 to TRBJ1-1; D is uncertain. CDR3 length: 13 residues. The germline gives CDR1 SEHNR, CDR2 FQNEAQ (reference sequence). Between the trimmed V and J ends, which lost 2 bases and 3 bases, there was a span of 7 bases. CDR3 nucleotide sequence: TGTGCCAGCAGCTTATCAGGTGACACTGAAGCTTTCTTT. It is translated as CASSLSGDTEAFF.

V usage is TRBV18 and J usage is TRBJ2-2; 8 bases are a match to TRBD1. After removal of 4 bases from V and 5 bases from J, the junction contained 6 bases not matched to a gene. The V gene's germline CDR1 is KGHSH and CDR2 LQKENI. The CDR3 is 15 residues long. CDR3 DNA: TGTGCCAGCTCACGACAGGGGCAGGGGACCGGGGAGCTGTTTTTT. It specifies CASSRQGQGTGELFF.

The gene calls are TRBV2 and TRBJ1-2, with TRBD1 identical over 10 bases. V was clipped by 6 bases and J by 7 bases; unmatched bases: 8. The CDR3 length is 14 residues. Germline V gene sequence: CDR1 SNHLY, CDR2 FYNNEI. The CDR3 loop is CASSYRQGAGGYTF. The CDR3 region has the DNA TGTGCCAGCAGCTACAGACAGGGGGCAGGTGGCTACACCTTC.

The chain combines TRBV9 with TRBJ2-2; 10 nucleotides align to TRBD2. This CDR3 is built from 17 residues. Germline V gene lookup returns CDR1 SGDLS and CDR2 YYNGEE. V trimming: 4 bases; J trimming: 3 bases; junction bases outside the gene matches: 9. CDR3 protein: CASSLALAGTDTGELFF. CDR3 sequence (DNA): TGTGCCAGCAGCCTTGCACTAGCGGGGACAGACACCGGGGAGCTGTTTTTT.

This chain uses TRBV5-6 with TRBJ1-2; TRBD1 aligns across 7 bases. V shed 5 bases, J shed 3 bases, and the junction held 4 bases outside the gene matches. The CDR3 has 13 amino acids. Germline V gives CDR1 SGHDT, CDR2 YYEEEE. CDR3 bases: TGTGCCAGCAGTTCCGGGACAGACTATGGCTACACCTTC. Translation: CASSSGTDYGYTF.

J is TRBJ2-1 and V is TRBV11-1; TRBD2 agrees at 15 bases. The trim removed 4 bases at V and 4 bases at J, leaving 2 bases unmatched. CDR1 is SGHAT, CDR2 FQDESV, per germline (reference sequence). The CDR3 length is 16 residues. The DNA of the CDR3 is TGTGCCAGCAGCTCGGGACTAGCGGGGGGATACAATGAGCAGTTCTTC. Protein sequence: CASSSGLAGGYNEQFF. Full variable domain (remainder filled in from reference TRBV11-1 and TRBJ2-1): EAEVAQSPRYKITEKSQAVAFWCDPISGHATLYWYRQILGQGPELLVQFQDESVVDDSQLPKDRFSAERLKGVDSTLKIQPAELGDSAMYLCASSSGLAGGYNEQFFGPGTRLTVL.

The J gene is TRBJ1-1, the V gene TRBV28, with 7 bases lining up with TRBD1. CDR1 is MDHEN and CDR2 is SYDVKM in the germline V gene. V lost 9 bases and J lost 4; bases outside the gene matches: 11. This CDR3 is built from 14 residues. The CDR3 nucleotides read TGTGCCAGTAGGGGGCATCGGCTGGGCACTGAAGCTTTCTTT. Protein: CASRGHRLGTEAFF.

This chain connects TRBV6-5 to TRBJ2-1, with 8 bases lining up with TRBD1. This CDR3 contains 15 residues. Germline loops: CDR1 MNHEY, CDR2 SVGAGI. V shed 2 bases, J shed 6 bases, and the junction held 6 bases outside the gene matches. The CDR3 loop is CASSYGQGASNEQFF. In nucleotides, the CDR3 is TGTGCCAGCAGTTACGGCCAGGGGGCGAGCAATGAGCAGTTCTTC.

The V and J genes are TRBV20-1 and TRBJ2-3; D is perhaps TRBD2 (5 bases). Germline CDR1 is DFQATT and CDR2 is SNEGSKA (reference sequence). The CDR3 spans 10 residues. CDR3 in amino acids: CSFSADTQYF. In DNA form, the CDR3 reads TGCAGCTTTAGCGCAGATACGCAGTATTTT.

This clone came up once. The V call is TRBV11-1, the J call TRBJ2-7, with TRBD1 identical over 7 bases. The CDR3 contains 14 residues. V lost 6 bases to trimming and J lost 2 bases; unmatched junction nucleotides: 7. Per the germline V gene, CDR1 is SGHAT and CDR2 is FQDESV (reference sequence). The CDR3 reads CASSIQGGTYEQYF. The CDR3 region has the DNA TGTGCCAGCAGTATACAAGGGGGCACCTACGAGCAGTACTTC.

The chain links TRBV7-2 to TRBJ1-5, with D perhaps TRBD1 (6 bases). V gave up 1 base and J gave up 3 bases, with 13 bases separating them. The CDR3 contains 16 residues. CDR1 is SGHTA and CDR2 is FQGNSA in the germline V gene. The CDR3 loop is CASSLGDRDNNQPQHF. CDR3 in DNA: TGTGCCAGCAGCTTAGGGGACCGGGACAACAATCAGCCCCAGCATTTT.

The rearrangement joins TRBV4-3 to TRBJ2-3, with 8 bases lining up with TRBD2. Germline CDR1 reads LGHNA; CDR2 reads YSLEER. The junction had 5 bases not matched to a gene; V was cut back by 4 bases and J by 5 bases. The CDR3 loop spans 14 amino acids. The CDR3 bases are TGCGCCAGCAGCCCCGGGGGGGCTGGAGATACGCAGTATTTT. Translated, it gives CASSPGGAGDTQYF.

This rearrangement joins TRBV5-5 to TRBJ2-5; 11 nucleotides align to TRBD2. After removal of 4 bases from V and 2 bases from J, the junction contained 7 bases not matched to a gene. The length of the CDR3 is 16 residues. Germline V CDR1 and CDR2: SGHKS, YYEKEE (reference sequence). The CDR3 DNA follows: TGTGCCAGCAGCCCGTTACTAGCGGGGGCTCAAGAGACCCAGTACTTC. It is translated as CASSPLLAGAQETQYF.

The chain employs TRBV18 and TRBJ2-2; 7 bases are shared with TRBD1. The CDR3 consists of 16 residues. With V trimmed by 5 bases and J by 4 bases, 10 bases remained unmatched. Germline-derived CDR1 and CDR2 are KGHSH and LQKENI. The CDR3 region has the DNA TGTGCCAGCTCATCCTTGACAGGGCGAGGCACCGGGGAGCTGTTTTTT. It specifies CASSSLTGRGTGELFF.